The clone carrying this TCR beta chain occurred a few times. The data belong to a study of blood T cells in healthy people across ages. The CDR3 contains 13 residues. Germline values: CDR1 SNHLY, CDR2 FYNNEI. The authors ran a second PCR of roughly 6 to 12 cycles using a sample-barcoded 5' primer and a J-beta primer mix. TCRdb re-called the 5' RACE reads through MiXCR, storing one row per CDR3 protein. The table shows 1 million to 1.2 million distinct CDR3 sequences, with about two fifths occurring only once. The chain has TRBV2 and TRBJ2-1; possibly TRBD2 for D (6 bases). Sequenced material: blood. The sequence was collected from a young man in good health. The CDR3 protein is CVCSLGLYNEQFF. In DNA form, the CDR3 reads TGTGTCTGCAGTCTGGGACTCTACAATGAGCAGTTCTTC.